Below, 3 T cell receptor beta chains from the same sample are listed, as sequenced in a study of blood T cell repertoires in COVID-19. Only in-frame clones appear in the TCRdb table, and some are missing; sequencing was by immunoSEQ multiplex PCR. The table has around 220,000 clones, 85% to 90% seen once; the top ten hold about 15%. The sequenced sample was PBMCs or T cells enriched from blood (not recorded which). Every receptor here comes from a man aged 30-40 years who had been exposed to COVID-19.

The genes are TRBV7-3 and TRBJ1-6; D call uncertain. The length of the CDR3 is 15 residues. The ends were cut back, 4 bases at V and 7 bases at J, with 14 bases in the middle. The V gene's germline CDR1 is SGHTA and CDR2 FQGTGA. This CDR3 is CASSYQPGNNSPLHF. The CDR3 DNA is TGTGCCAGCAGCTACCAACCGGGAAACAATTCACCCCTCCACTTT.

This sequence joins TRBV29-1 and TRBJ2-1, with 8 bases fitting TRBD1. Looked up from germline, CDR1 is SQVTM and CDR2 is ANQGSEA. Trimming at V came to 6 bases and at J to 9 bases, leaving 7 bases not matched to a gene. The length of the CDR3 is 12 residues. Here the CDR3 reads CSVRTGSFEQFF. The DNA of the CDR3 is TGCAGCGTAAGGACAGGGAGTTTTGAGCAGTTCTTC.

CDR3: CASSYPGTDYGYTF. For the CDR3, the DNA is TGTGCCAGCAGTTACCCCGGGACAGACTATGGCTACACCTTC. V is TRBV6-2 or TRBV6-3 and J is TRBJ1-2, with TRBD1 identical over 7 bases. The CDR3 contains 14 residues. With 2 bases clipped from V and 3 bases from J, the junction kept 3 bases outside the gene matches. From germline, CDR1 is MNHEY and CDR2 SVGEGT.